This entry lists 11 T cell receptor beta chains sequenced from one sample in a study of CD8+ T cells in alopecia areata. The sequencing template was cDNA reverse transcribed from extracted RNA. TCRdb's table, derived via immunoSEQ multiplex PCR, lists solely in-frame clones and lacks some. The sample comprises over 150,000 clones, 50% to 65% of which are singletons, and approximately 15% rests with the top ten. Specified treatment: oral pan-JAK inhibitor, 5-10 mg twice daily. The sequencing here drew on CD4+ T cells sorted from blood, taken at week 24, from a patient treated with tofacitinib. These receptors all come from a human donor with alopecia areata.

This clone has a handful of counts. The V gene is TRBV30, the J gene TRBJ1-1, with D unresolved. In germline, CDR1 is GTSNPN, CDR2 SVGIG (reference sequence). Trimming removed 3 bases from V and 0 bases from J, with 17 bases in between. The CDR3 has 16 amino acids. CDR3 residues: CAWSHLGDPLNTEAFF. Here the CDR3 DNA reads TGTGCCTGGAGCCACCTCGGAGACCCCTTGAACACTGAAGCTTTCTTT.

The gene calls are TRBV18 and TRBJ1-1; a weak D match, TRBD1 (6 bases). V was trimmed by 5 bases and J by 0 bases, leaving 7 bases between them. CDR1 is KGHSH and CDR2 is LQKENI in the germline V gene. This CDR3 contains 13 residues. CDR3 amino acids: CASSGQMNTEAFF. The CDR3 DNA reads TGTGCCAGCTCAGGACAGATGAACACTGAAGCTTTCTTT.

CDR3 in amino acids: CSVGEGMVEPQHF. In DNA form, the CDR3 reads TGCAGCGTCGGGGAAGGGATGGTAGAGCCCCAGCATTTT. The gene calls are TRBV29-1 and TRBJ1-5; D uncertain. Germline loops: CDR1 SQVTM, CDR2 ANQGSEA. The CDR3 totals 13 residues. The ends were cut back, 6 bases at V and 8 bases at J, with 17 bases in the middle.

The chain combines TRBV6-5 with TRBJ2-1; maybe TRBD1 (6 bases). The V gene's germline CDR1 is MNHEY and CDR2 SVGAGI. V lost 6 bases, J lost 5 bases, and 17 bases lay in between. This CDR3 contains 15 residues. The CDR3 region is CASSAWGPQDNEQFF. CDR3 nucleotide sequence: TGTGCCAGCAGCGCCTGGGGGCCGCAGGACAATGAGCAGTTCTTC.

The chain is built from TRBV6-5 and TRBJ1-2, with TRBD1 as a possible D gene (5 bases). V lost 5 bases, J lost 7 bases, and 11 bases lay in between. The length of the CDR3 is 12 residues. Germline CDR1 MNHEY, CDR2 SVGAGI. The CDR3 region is CASSRSGIGYTF. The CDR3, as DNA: TGTGCCAGCAGTCGTTCAGGGATTGGCTACACCTTC.

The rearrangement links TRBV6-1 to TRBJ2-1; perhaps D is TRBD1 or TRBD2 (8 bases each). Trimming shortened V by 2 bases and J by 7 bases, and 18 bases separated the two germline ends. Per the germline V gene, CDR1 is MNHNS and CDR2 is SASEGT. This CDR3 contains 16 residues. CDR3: CASSEMRTGTRNEQFF. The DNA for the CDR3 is TGTGCCAGCAGTGAAATGAGGACAGGGACTAGGAATGAGCAGTTCTTC.

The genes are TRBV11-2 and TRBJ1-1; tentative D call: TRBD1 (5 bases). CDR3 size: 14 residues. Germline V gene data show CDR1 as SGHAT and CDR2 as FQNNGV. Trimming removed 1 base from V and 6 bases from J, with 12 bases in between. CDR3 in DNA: TGTGCCAGCAGCTTAGGATCGTGGGGCTCTGAAGCTTTCTTT. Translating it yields CASSLGSWGSEAFF.

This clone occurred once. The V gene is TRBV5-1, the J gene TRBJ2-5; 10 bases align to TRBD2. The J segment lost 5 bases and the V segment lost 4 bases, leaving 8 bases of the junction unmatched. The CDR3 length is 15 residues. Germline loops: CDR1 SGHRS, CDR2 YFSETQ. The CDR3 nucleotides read TGCGCCAGCAGCACCCCCAGCGGGGGGGCGGAGACCCAGTACTTC. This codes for CASSTPSGGAETQYF.

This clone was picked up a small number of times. CDR3 sequence reads: CASSQRKPDTQYF. The CDR3 DNA reads as TGCGCCAGCAGCCAACGGAAACCGGATACGCAGTATTTT. The genes are TRBV4-1 and TRBJ2-3; D not resolved. The CDR3 length is 13 residues. V shed 2 bases and J shed 6 bases, with 9 bases lying between them. Per germline, CDR1 MGHRA and CDR2 YSYEKL.

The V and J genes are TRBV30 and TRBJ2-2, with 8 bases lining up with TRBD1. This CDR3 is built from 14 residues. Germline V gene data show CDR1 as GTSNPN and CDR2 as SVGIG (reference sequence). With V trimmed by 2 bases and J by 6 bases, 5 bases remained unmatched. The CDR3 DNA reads TGTGCCTGGAGTCGTAAACAGGGGGCCGGGGAGCTGTTTTTT. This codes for CAWSRKQGAGELFF.

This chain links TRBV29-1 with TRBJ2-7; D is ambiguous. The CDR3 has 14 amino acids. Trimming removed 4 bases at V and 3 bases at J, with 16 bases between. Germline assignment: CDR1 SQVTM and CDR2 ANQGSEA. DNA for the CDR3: TGCAGCGTTGGCAATAGTCTGGACGGCTACGAGCAGTACTTC. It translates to CSVGNSLDGYEQYF.